This TCR beta chain comes out of a study of T-cell reconstitution after alpha-beta-depleted transplantation in children. At least ten counts were recorded for this clonotype. The antigen remains undetermined. Study-level results: T-cell counts and diversity at one year post-transplant came mainly from newly produced T cells. After transplant, at about two months, alpha-beta T cells were reportedly derived from several hundred expanded graft clones. Surviving recipient T cells and thymic progenitors produced the high day-60 TCRbeta diversity seen in some patients.

Preparation of the TCRbeta library used unique molecular identifiers. TCRdb reprocessed the PCR reads with MiXCR, giving one entry per CDR3 protein. The table shows approximately 520,000 distinct CDR3 sequences, with 10% to 12% occurring only once. Trimming cost V 6 bases and J 8 bases; bases outside gene matches: 7. The CDR3 is 14 residues long. The germline V gene has CDR1 KGHSH and CDR2 LQKENI. The source is a female patient aged 2-10 years who had a stem cell transplant for aplastic anemia, so the T cells may come from the graft donor. The chain uses TRBV18 and TRBJ2-3; TRBD2 matches at 11 bases. The starting material was PBMCs, mostly from graft donor cells, obtained 180 days after TCRalphabeta/CD19-depleted stem cell transplant. The CDR3 reads CASSPSGLAVTQYF. The CDR3 nucleotides read TGTGCCAGCTCCCCGTCGGGACTAGCGGTTACGCAGTATTTT. The full variable domain, its missing parts supplied by reference TRBV18 and TRBJ2-3, is NAGVMQNPRHLVRRRGQEARLRCSPMKGHSHVYWYRQLPEEGLKFMVYLQKENIIDESGMPKERFSAEFPKEGPSILRIQQVVRGDSAAYFCASSPSGLAVTQYFGPGTRLTVL.